The 29 T cell receptor beta chains in this list originate from one sample, sequenced in a study of blood T cells in healthy people across ages. Alongside a J-beta primer mix, a sample-barcoded 5' primer served in a second PCR lasting roughly 6 to 11 cycles. Via MiXCR, TCRdb re-called the 5' RACE reads, giving one row per CDR3 protein. The profile covers over 1,500,000 distinct CDR3 sequences, with around 40% appearing a single time and approximately 22% taken by the ten largest. The material sequenced was blood. These receptors were taken from a human donor in good health.

The chain uses TRBV6-5 and TRBJ2-4; 12 bases map to TRBD1. The germline V gene has CDR1 MNHEY and CDR2 SVGAGI. V lost 6 bases, J lost 13 bases, and 16 bases stayed unmatched. This CDR3 comprises 16 residues. This CDR3 reads CASRLPPGQGAREQYF. CDR3 coding DNA: TGTGCCAGCAGATTACCTCCGGGACAGGGGGCTCGGGAGCAGTACTTC.

On this clonotype itself: One end of the junction varies from germline; a read error may be responsible. The genes are TRBV7-3 and TRBJ2-7; D is uncertain. This CDR3 is built from 10 residues. Per the germline V gene, CDR1 is SGHTA and CDR2 is FQGTGA. The CDR3 is CASSLNEQHF. Written as DNA, the CDR3 is TGTGCCAGCAGCTTAAACGAGCAGCACTTC.

The rearrangement joins TRBV28 to TRBJ1-2; D gene ambiguous. CDR1 is MDHEN and CDR2 is SYDVKM in the germline V gene. Trimming cost V 4 bases and J 1 base, with 10 bases left between them. CDR3 length: 14 amino acids. Here the CDR3 reads CASSSPLVNYGYTF. The DNA of the CDR3 is TGTGCCAGCAGTTCCCCCTTGGTTAACTATGGCTACACCTTC.

The rearrangement joins TRBV27 to TRBJ1-1; TRBD1 agrees at 8 bases. The ends lost 8 bases at V and 6 bases at J; junction bases unmatched: 5. CDR1 and CDR2 from the germline V gene are MNHEY and SMNVEV (reference sequence). The CDR3 totals 12 residues. The CDR3 nucleotides are TGTGCCAGCGGGAGACAGGGGCCTGAAGCTTTCTTT. Translation: CASGRQGPEAFF.

This clonotype turned up a few times. This chain connects TRBV4-2 to TRBJ1-2, with 12 bases identical to TRBD1. This CDR3 comprises 17 residues. Trimming took 4 bases from V and 8 from J; bases not matched to a gene: 14. Germline V lookup: CDR1 LGHNA, CDR2 YNFKEQ. The CDR3 region is CASSRTMGDRGRGGYTF. The CDR3 DNA follows: TGTGCCAGCAGCCGAACTATGGGGGACAGGGGGCGAGGAGGCTACACCTTC.

This clonotype was found a few times. This chain uses TRBV12-3 or TRBV12-4 with TRBJ1-1; the D is unclear. The V end was cut by 4 bases, the J end by 0 bases, with 9 bases between. The CDR3 sequence is 14 residues long. Here the CDR3 reads CASSWQRVNTEAFF. The CDR3 DNA reads TGTGCCAGCAGTTGGCAACGGGTGAACACTGAAGCTTTCTTT.

This CDR3 reads CSVEDPGRQSYNEQFF. CDR3 coding DNA: TGCAGCGTTGAAGATCCCGGCCGGCAGTCCTACAATGAGCAGTTCTTC. The V call is TRBV29-1, the J call TRBJ2-1, with unresolved D. The CDR3 extends over 16 amino acids. Germline V CDR1 and CDR2: SQVTM, ANQGSEA. V was shortened by 0 bases and J by 1 base, with 13 bases between the two germline ends.

This rearrangement joins TRBV7-2 to TRBJ2-1; 16 bases line up with TRBD2. V shed 2 bases and J 7 bases; nucleotides not matched to a gene: 8. From germline, CDR1 is SGHTA and CDR2 FQGNSA. The CDR3 spans 18 residues. The CDR3 reads CASSLWGTSGGAENEQFF. The CDR3 DNA sequence: TGTGCCAGCAGCTTATGGGGGACTAGCGGGGGGGCTGAGAATGAGCAGTTCTTC.

The chain has TRBV29-1 and TRBJ1-2; possible D gene TRBD1, 5 bases. The V gene's germline CDR1 is SQVTM and CDR2 ANQGSEA. The V and J ends lost 5 bases and 8 bases respectively, with 12 bases between them. CDR3 length equals 11 residues. This chain's CDR3 is CSVRAGPGYTF. The DNA for the CDR3 is TGCAGCGTTCGGGCAGGGCCCGGCTACACCTTC.

This clonotype was seen many times. The chain couples TRBV28 to TRBJ2-7; D is ambiguous. The CDR3 extends over 13 amino acids. The germline gives CDR1 MDHEN, CDR2 SYDVKM. Trimming pared 5 bases from V and 0 bases from J, leaving 8 bases between. The CDR3 region has the DNA TGTGCCAGCAGTAGAGGCGGCTCCTACGAGCAGTACTTC. Translated, it gives CASSRGGSYEQYF.

This clonotype was seen a few times. V is TRBV12-3 or TRBV12-4 and J is TRBJ2-4; 7 bases fit TRBD1. This CDR3 has 13 amino acids. The J segment lost 9 bases and the V segment lost 5 bases, leaving 7 bases of the junction unmatched. CDR3 DNA: TGTGCCAGCAGTCCGGGACAGCTCCCCATTCAGTACTTC. It yields the protein CASSPGQLPIQYF.

The rearrangement uses TRBV20-1 and TRBJ1-2; D is perhaps TRBD1 (6 bases). Trimming left V 5 bases short and J 4 bases short, with 11 bases between. The CDR3 totals 12 residues. CDR1 is DFQATT and CDR2 is SNEGSKA in the germline V gene (reference sequence). CDR3 bases: TGCAGTGCTGCCTCAGGGGCCTATGGCTACACCTTC. It encodes CSAASGAYGYTF.

This clonotype was counted a single time. The V call is TRBV6-1, the J call TRBJ1-2; D unclear. This CDR3 contains 12 residues. Trimming took off 6 bases at V and 6 bases at J, with 11 bases between the two ends. Germline CDR1 reads MNHNS; CDR2 reads SASEGT. The CDR3 DNA is TGTGCCAGCAGCAAATGGGCGGATGGCTACACCTTC. It specifies CASSKWADGYTF.

This clonotype was counted a few times. This chain joins TRBV7-9 and TRBJ1-2, with D tentatively TRBD1 (6 bases). The CDR3 consists of 12 residues. Trimming cost V 2 bases and J 8 bases, with 9 bases left between them. Germline CDR1 reads SEHNR; CDR2 reads FQNEAQ (reference sequence). The DNA of the CDR3 is TGTGCCAGCAGCTTATTTACAGGGGGCTACACCTTC. Translation gives CASSLFTGGYTF.

This clonotype has only a few counts. The V call is TRBV5-1, the J call TRBJ2-3; 7 positions agree with TRBD2. Germline trimming cut 6 bases from V and 0 bases from J; bases unmatched to any gene: 4. The germline V gene encodes CDR1 SGHRS and CDR2 YFSETQ. The CDR3 spans 14 residues. CDR3: CASIPAGSTDTQYF. CDR3 sequence (DNA): TGCGCCAGCATCCCAGCGGGGAGCACAGATACGCAGTATTTT.

Points on this clonotype: The junction shows a germline mismatch at one end, possibly a read error. The chain is built from TRBV4-2 and TRBJ2-7, with D possibly being TRBD1 (6 bases). Germline V gene sequence: CDR1 LGHNA, CDR2 YNFKEQ. This CDR3 has 13 residues. This CDR3 is CAGSQIRGYEQYF. The CDR3 nucleotides are TGTGCCGGCAGCCAAATCAGGGGTTACGAGCAGTACTTC.

This clonotype was observed a few times. This chain links TRBV27 with TRBJ1-2; TRBD1 matches 8 bases. Germline-derived CDR1 and CDR2 are MNHEY and SMNVEV (reference sequence). J was trimmed by 3 bases and V by 3 bases; bases with no gene match: 6. CDR3 size: 15 residues. CDR3 DNA: TGTGCCAGCAGTTTTGGCAGGGGGCTTGACTATGGCTACACCTTC. Encoded protein: CASSFGRGLDYGYTF.

The chain links TRBV7-2 to TRBJ2-5, with TRBD2 identical over 7 bases. This CDR3 has 15 amino acids. CDR1 SGHTA and CDR2 FQGNSA come from the germline V gene. V dropped 5 bases and J dropped 0; count of bases not matched to a gene: 6. The CDR3 DNA reads TGTGCCAGCAGCCCCCCCGGGGGGAACCAAGAGACCCAGTACTTC. It specifies CASSPPGGNQETQYF.

Worth noting for this clonotype: Its ends do not fully match the called genes, so a read error is possible. The CDR3 protein is CATSVLASTDTQYF. In DNA form, the CDR3 reads TGTGCCACCAGTGTCCTAGCGAGCACAGATACGCAGTATTTT. This rearrangement joins TRBV10-3 to TRBJ2-3, with TRBD2 as a possible D gene (6 bases). The CDR3 is 14 residues long. In germline, CDR1 is ENHRY, CDR2 SYGVKD.

This clonotype was detected only a few times. This chain joins TRBV6-2 or TRBV6-3 and TRBJ2-5, with TRBD1 identical over 7 bases. J gave up 2 bases and V 7 bases, and 4 bases lay outside the gene matches. The CDR3 runs 13 residues. CDR1 and CDR2 (germline): MNHEY, SVGEGT. This CDR3 reads CASNDRVQETQYF. CDR3 in DNA: TGTGCCAGCAACGACAGGGTTCAAGAGACCCAGTACTTC.

This clonotype was picked up a small number of times. The rearrangement links TRBV4-2 to TRBJ1-1; tentative D call: TRBD1 (6 bases). V lost 0 bases and J 5 bases, leaving 10 bases between the germline ends. Germline V CDR1 and CDR2: LGHNA, YNFKEQ. The length of the CDR3 is 14 residues. CDR3 in DNA: TGTGCCAGCAGCCAAGATAGGGGGAGGACTGAAGCTTTCTTT. Its protein is CASSQDRGRTEAFF.

As to this clonotype: A junction boundary mismatches the germline segment, possibly from a read error. The rearrangement joins TRBV7-2 to TRBJ2-7, with TRBD1 matching 7 bases. This CDR3 has 16 residues. The germline V gene has CDR1 SGHTA and CDR2 FQGNSA. For the CDR3, the DNA is TGTGCCAGCAGCTTAGGAACGGGGACAGCTTACTACGGGCAGTACTTC. Translated, it gives CASSLGTGTAYYGQYF.

V usage is TRBV7-2 and J usage is TRBJ2-3, with D perhaps matching TRBD2 (6 bases). Per germline, CDR1 SGHTA and CDR2 FQGNSA. The germline V and J ends were trimmed by 5 bases and 4 bases, with 10 bases remaining between them. CDR3 length equals 13 residues. CDR3 loop: CASSGRRADTQYF. CDR3 DNA: TGTGCCAGCAGCGGGAGGAGGGCAGATACGCAGTATTTT.

The rearrangement joins TRBV29-1 to TRBJ1-2; 7 bases align to TRBD1. The CDR3 is 11 amino acids. V was clipped by 3 bases and J by 8 bases; unmatched bases: 3. CDR1 is SQVTM, CDR2 ANQGSEA, per germline. CDR3: CSVDTGEGYTF. CDR3 nucleotide sequence: TGCAGCGTTGACACAGGGGAAGGCTACACCTTC.

This chain connects TRBV29-1 to TRBJ2-1; 13 bases map to TRBD2. Germline-derived CDR1 and CDR2 are SQVTM and ANQGSEA. V trimming: 6 bases; J trimming: 12 bases; junction bases outside the gene matches: 11. The CDR3 length is 14 residues. The CDR3 bases are TGCAGCGTAGACGGACTAGCGGGGGATTCAGGGCAGTTCTTC. This encodes CSVDGLAGDSGQFF.

CDR3 loop: CASSLTGPTDYNEQFF. The CDR3 region has the DNA TGTGCCAGCAGCTTAACTGGTCCGACAGACTACAATGAGCAGTTCTTC. J is TRBJ2-1 and V is TRBV7-3, with D possibly matching TRBD1 (5 bases). The V gene's germline CDR1 is SGHTA and CDR2 FQGTGA. V dropped 0 bases and J dropped 3 bases, with 12 bases sitting between them. The CDR3 is 16 residues long.

V gene TRBV12-3 or TRBV12-4 combines with J gene TRBJ2-3; D is possibly TRBD1 or TRBD2 (5 bases each). The CDR3 is made up of 16 amino acids. V gave up 5 bases and J gave up 2 bases, with 17 bases separating them. The CDR3 loop reads CASSPGTRALTDTQYF. The CDR3 bases are TGTGCCAGCAGTCCCGGGACCAGGGCCCTCACAGATACGCAGTATTTT.

The gene calls are TRBV20-1 and TRBJ1-2; D remains ambiguous. Per the germline V gene, CDR1 is DFQATT and CDR2 is SNEGSKA (reference sequence). CDR3 length: 11 amino acids. The V gene lost 2 bases and the J gene lost 8 bases, with 9 bases spanning the gap. The CDR3 DNA reads as TGCAGTGCTAGATTTTTTGAGGGCTACACCTTC. This encodes CSARFFEGYTF.

This clonotype appeared a few times. The V call is TRBV24-1, the J call TRBJ2-2, with D possibly matching TRBD2 (6 bases). Between the trimmed V and J ends, which lost 3 bases and 6 bases, there was a span of 7 bases. The CDR3 consists of 13 residues. Germline V CDR1 and CDR2: KGHDR, SFDVKD. The CDR3, as DNA: TGTGCCACCAGTGATGGGAGGTCCGGGGAGCTGTTTTTT. It encodes CATSDGRSGELFF.